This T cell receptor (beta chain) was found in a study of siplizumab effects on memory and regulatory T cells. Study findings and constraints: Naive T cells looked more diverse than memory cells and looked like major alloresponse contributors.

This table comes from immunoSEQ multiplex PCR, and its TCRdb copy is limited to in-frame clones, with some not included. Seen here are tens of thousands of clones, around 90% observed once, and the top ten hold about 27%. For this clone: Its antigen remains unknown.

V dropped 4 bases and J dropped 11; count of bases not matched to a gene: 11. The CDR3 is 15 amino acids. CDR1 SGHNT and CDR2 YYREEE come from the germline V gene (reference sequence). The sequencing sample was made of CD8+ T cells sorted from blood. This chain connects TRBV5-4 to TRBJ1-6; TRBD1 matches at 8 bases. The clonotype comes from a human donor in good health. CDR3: CASSQDPRTGTPLHF. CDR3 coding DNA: TGTGCCAGCAGCCAAGATCCAAGGACAGGGACACCCCTCCACTTT.